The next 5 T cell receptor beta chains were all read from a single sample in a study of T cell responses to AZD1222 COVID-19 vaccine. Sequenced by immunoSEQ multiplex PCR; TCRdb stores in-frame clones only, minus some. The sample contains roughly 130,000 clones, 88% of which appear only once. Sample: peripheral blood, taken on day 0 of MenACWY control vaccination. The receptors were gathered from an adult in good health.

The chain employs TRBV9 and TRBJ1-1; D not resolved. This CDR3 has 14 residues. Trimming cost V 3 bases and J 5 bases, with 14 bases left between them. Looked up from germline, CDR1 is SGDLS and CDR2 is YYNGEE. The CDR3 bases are TGTGCCAGCAGCGCGGGAGACGAGCGGACTGAAGCTTTCTTT. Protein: CASSAGDERTEAFF.

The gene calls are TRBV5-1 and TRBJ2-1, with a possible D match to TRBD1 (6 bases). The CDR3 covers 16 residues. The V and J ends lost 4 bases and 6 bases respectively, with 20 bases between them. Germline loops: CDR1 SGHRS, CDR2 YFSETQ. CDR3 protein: CASSTPGGRGSNEQFF. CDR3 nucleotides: TGCGCCAGCAGCACCCCTGGGGGCAGGGGATCCAATGAGCAGTTCTTC.

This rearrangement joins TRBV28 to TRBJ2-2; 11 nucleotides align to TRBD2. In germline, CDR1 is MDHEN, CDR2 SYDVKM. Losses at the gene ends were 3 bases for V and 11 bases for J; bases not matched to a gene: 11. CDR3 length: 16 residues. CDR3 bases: TGTGCCAGCAGTTTTTCTGGGACTAGCGGTGGTAAAGAGCTGTTTTTT. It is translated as CASSFSGTSGGKELFF.

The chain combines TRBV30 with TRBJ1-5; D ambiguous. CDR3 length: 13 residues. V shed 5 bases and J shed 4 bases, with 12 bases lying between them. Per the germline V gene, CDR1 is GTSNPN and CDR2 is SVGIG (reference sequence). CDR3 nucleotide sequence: TGTGCCTGGGCAGAGAGTACTAATCAGCCCCAGCATTTT. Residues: CAWAESTNQPQHF.

CDR3 nucleotide sequence: TGTGCCAGCAGTCAGACAGGGACCTACGAGCAGTACTTC. Translating gives CASSQTGTYEQYF. The chain uses TRBV12-3 or TRBV12-4 and TRBJ2-7, with TRBD1 identical over 7 bases. The CDR3 extends over 13 amino acids. V shed 5 bases, J shed 2 bases, and the junction held 3 bases outside the gene matches.